A single T cell receptor (beta chain) is shown here with its context. Its antigen is currently not known. Relative to the germline gene, one junction end is altered; a read error may explain this. Different DNA sequences within this sample yield the same CDR3. This sample is part of a study of shared clonotypes between healthy human individuals (dated by TCRdb to the early 2020s). A note on the overall study: The cohort included a few men and a couple of women between 18 and 49 years of age. Per donor, three plates each were used for CD4 naive and CD4 memory, two for CD8 naive, and one for CD8 memory. To increase sequencing depth and limit assay-specific biases, different laboratories used diverse techniques to prepare libraries and sequence TCR repertoires. Per donor, leukapheresis produced somewhere between about 0.94 and 9 billion PBMCs. To estimate repertoire size and how much clonotypes are shared between individuals, the study performed deep sequencing of blood TCR repertoires from a handful of healthy adults.

Overall study results and their limits: Compared with non-shared clonotypes, clonotypes shared by all four sorted-subset donors had higher generation probabilities. Estimated clonotype richness was generally larger for naive than for memory subsets. Pairwise subsampling led to the expectation that sequencing depth would affect the degree of clonotype sharing among donors. The small number of donors limited the genetic and exposure-history diversity represented. Even with the large sequencing depth, rarefaction of the sorted-subset datasets indicated that sequencing was incomplete. Sampling was restricted to blood, and TCR repertoires in tissues likely differ from the TCR repertoires found in blood. Sharing across several donors was observed for approximately 5% of naive CD4, 3.5% of naive CD8, over 2% of memory CD4, and 0.4% of memory CD8 clonotypes.

Donors were healthy HIV-negative adults with no recently reported acute infections or vaccinations. Every donor was a Caucasian adult living in Nashville, Tennessee, USA. CD4+ T cells were enriched by magnetic negative selection; naive cells were then positively selected on CD45RA, and the negative fraction formed the memory subset. After blood collection by leukapheresis, PBMCs were isolated using Ficoll-Histopaque density gradient centrifugation and then cryopreserved in the vapor phase of liquid nitrogen. Analytical flow cytometry was used to check the purity and quantity of each magnetically sorted T cell population. Genomic DNA was isolated from every sorted fraction and measured by UV absorbance on a Nanodrop 2000c. The germline V gene specifies SGHRS as CDR1 and YFSETQ as CDR2. The CDR3 spans 15 residues, from the cysteine through the phenylalanine. Only the CDR3 DNA is retained, 45 bases long and in frame from the first base.

TCR CDR3 regions were amplified from genomic DNA by multiplex PCR using the deep immunoSEQ assay. Extracted genomic DNA from each cell subset was spread evenly across all wells of several immunoSEQ 96-well plates, with each plate serving as a replicate. For sorted subsets, each replicate PCR was loaded with about 200 ng genomic DNA, equivalent to 30,000 to 35,000 T cell genomes. Purified libraries were measured with a Qubit 3.0 fluorometer, size-checked on a Bioanalyzer 2100, and measured again with the KAPA Library Quantification kit. Each immunoSEQ 96-well plate was sequenced on its own single-read 150-cycle Illumina NextSeq 550 flow cell. The published analysis was carried out like this. Because only junctional sequences without quality scores were contained in the immunoSEQ output, filtering matching that applied to full-length reads could not be performed. To assign V/J genes and CDR3, sequences were annotated using PyIR, a Python wrapper for IgBLAST v1.9, with IMGT germline references. Any read was removed if the V/J assignment was weak (E-value above 1e-6), the CDR3 was missing, or the read contained stop codons, out-of-frame junctions, or ambiguous translated residues. V3J clonotypes were defined as sequences sharing an identical inferred V gene, J gene, and CDR3 amino acid sequence. The percentage overlap between two repertoires was calculated by dividing the number of shared unique clonotypes by the size of the smaller repertoire. Richness of each repertoire was evaluated using RTK rarefaction, the Chao1 estimator, and Recon v2.1 estimates of unobserved clonotypes. Generation probabilities were computed with OLGA for all TCRbeta clonotypes obtained by the gDNA method from several donors. TCRdb took this table from immuneACCESS and kept in-frame rearrangements with V and J called. Such tables lack part of the clones; where checked against another copy, unresolved V genes explain under half of the gap, and the rest is unexplained. The V and J calls and clone size were taken over from that table, and D and trimming were inferred from the DNA. For this sample there are some 2.3 million clones; 85% to 95% appear just once. The ten biggest clones cover 0.39% of the sample.

The chain was built from TRBV5-1 and TRBJ1-5, with TRBD1 tentatively as D gene (5 bases match). The material sequenced was naive CD4+ T cells from PBMCs. Reading the label with the study, this specimen's cell subset or site is: CD45RA+ positively selected. This receptor was obtained from a man younger than 35 in good health. Some clones in this sample may be carry-over from other donors' samples. CDR3 protein: CASSLGGYSNQPQHF. The DNA sequence is as follows: TGCGCCAGCAGTTTGGGGGGATATAGCAATCAGCCCCAGCATTTT.